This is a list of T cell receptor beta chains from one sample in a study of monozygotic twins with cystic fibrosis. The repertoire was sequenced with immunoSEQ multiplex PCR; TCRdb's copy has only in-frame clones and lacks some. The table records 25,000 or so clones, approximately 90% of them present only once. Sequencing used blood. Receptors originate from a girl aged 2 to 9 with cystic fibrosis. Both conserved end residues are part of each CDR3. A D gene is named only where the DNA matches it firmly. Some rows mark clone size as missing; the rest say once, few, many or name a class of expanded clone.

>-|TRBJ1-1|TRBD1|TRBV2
TGTGCCAGCAGCGAGGTGACAGGGTATGGAGCTTTCTTT
CASSEVTGYGAFF
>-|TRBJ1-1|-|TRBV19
TGTGCCAGTAGGGGCAGTAACACTGAAGCTTTCTTT
CASRGSNTEAFF
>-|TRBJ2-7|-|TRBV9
TGTGCCAGCAGCGTAGGGGGGCACGGCTCCTACGAGCAGTACTTC
CASSVGGHGSYEQYF
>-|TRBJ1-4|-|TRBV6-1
TGTGCCAGCAGTGGGGCGGCGGGGGATACTGAAAAACTGTTTTTT
CASSGAAGDTEKLFF
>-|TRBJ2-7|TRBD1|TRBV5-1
TGCGCCAGCAGCCGGGACAGGGACATGCGTTACGAGCAGTACTTC
CASSRDRDMRYEQYF
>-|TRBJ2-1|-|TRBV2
TGTGCCAGCAGTGTCTTAGCGGTGAGCTCCTACAATGAGCAGTTCTTC
CASSVLAVSSYNEQFF
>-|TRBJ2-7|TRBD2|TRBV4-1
TGCGCCAGCAGCCAAGGTAGCGGGGGGACCTACGAGCAGTACTTC
CASSQGSGGTYEQYF
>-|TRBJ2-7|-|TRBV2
TGTGCCAGCTGGGGGTATGGGCCTCGTTCATATGAGCAGTACTTC
CASWGYGPRSYEQYF
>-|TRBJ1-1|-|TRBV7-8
TGTGCCAGCAGCTTGGGTGGGGGCACTGAAGCTTTCTTT
CASSLGGGTEAFF
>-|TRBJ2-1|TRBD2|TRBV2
TGTGCCAGCATTCCGGGACTAGCCTTGTACAATGAGCAGTTCTTC
CASIPGLALYNEQFF
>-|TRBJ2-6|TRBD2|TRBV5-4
TGTGCCAGCAACCTACTGGTATTTAGCGGGGCCGGCTCTGGGGCCAACGTCCTGACTTTC
CASNLLVFSGAGSGANVLTF
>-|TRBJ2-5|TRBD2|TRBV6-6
TGTGCCAGCAGTTACTCGACTAGCCCCGGTTCAGCCCAGTACTTC
CASSYSTSPGSAQYF
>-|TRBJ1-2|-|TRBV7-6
TGTGCCAGCAGCTTGGGGGGCGCGGGGAACTATGGCTACACCTTC
CASSLGGAGNYGYTF
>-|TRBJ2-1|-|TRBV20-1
TGCAGCATTTACAATGAGCAGTTCTTC
CSIYNEQFF
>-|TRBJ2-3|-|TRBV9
TGTGCCAGCAGCGTAAGTATCAGCACAGATACGCAGTATTTT
CASSVSISTDTQYF
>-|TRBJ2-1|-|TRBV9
TGTGCCAGCAGCGTAGGGGGGAGCCCCTCCTACAATGAGCAGTTCTTC
CASSVGGSPSYNEQFF
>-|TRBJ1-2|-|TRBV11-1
TGTGCCAGCAGCTCGACGACAGCTATCACCCCCTATGGCTACACCTTC
CASSSTTAITPYGYTF
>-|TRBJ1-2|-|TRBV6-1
TGTGCCAGCAGCCCCAGGGGTGTGGGCGGCTACACCTTC
CASSPRGVGGYTF
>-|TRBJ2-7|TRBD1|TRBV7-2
TGTGCCAGCAGCTCACAGGGGGCCGCTTACGAGCAGTACTTC
CASSSQGAAYEQYF
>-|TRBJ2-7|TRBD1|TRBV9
TGTGCCAGCAGCGCGTCGACCGGGACAGCCTCCTACGAGCAGTACTTC
CASSASTGTASYEQYF
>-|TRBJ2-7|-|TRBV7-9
TGTGCCAGCAGCTTAGGTACACTATACTACGAGCAGTACTTC
CASSLGTLYYEQYF
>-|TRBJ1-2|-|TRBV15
TGTGCCACCAGCAGAGATCAATGGACCGCCTATGGCTACACCTTC
CATSRDQWTAYGYTF
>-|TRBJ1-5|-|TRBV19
TGTGCCAGTAGTATGGGGGTCAATCAGCCCCAGCATTTT
CASSMGVNQPQHF
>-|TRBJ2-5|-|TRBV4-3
TGCGCCAGCAGCCAAGGCGGAGGGGGCGCGGATGGAGAGACCCAGTACTTC
CASSQGGGGADGETQYF
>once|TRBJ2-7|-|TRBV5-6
TGTGCCAGCAGCTTAGGGGACGAGCAGTACTTC
CASSLGDEQYF
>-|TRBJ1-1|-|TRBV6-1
TGTGCCAGCACTAGGATGAACACTGAAGCTTTCTTT
CASTRMNTEAFF
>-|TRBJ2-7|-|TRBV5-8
TGTGCCAGCAGCCCCTGGCAGCGCTACGAGCAGTACTTC
CASSPWQRYEQYF
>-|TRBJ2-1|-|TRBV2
TGTGCCAGCAGCGAAGGACGATTCAATGAGCAGTTCTTC
CASSEGRFNEQFF
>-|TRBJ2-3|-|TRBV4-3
TGCGCCAGCAGCCACGGGACCCCCAGGACAGATACGCAGTATTTT
CASSHGTPRTDTQYF
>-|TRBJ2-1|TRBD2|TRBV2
TGTGCCAGCAGTGCCTGGCGGGGGGTAGACAATGAGCAGTTCTTC
CASSAWRGVDNEQFF
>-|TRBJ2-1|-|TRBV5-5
TGTGCCAGCAGCTTGTTCAACTCCAATGAGCAGTTCTTC
CASSLFNSNEQFF
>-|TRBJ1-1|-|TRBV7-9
TGTGCCAGCAGCTTAGGGACAGCGAACACTGAAGCTTTCTTT
CASSLGTANTEAFF
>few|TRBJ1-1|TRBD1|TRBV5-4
TGTGCCAGCAGCCGAAGACAGGGGACTGAAGCTTTCTTT
CASSRRQGTEAFF
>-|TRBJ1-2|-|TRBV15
TGTGCCACCAGCAGGGATGATGGCTACACCTTC
CATSRDDGYTF
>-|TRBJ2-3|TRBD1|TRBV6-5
TGTGCCAGCAGTGGGACAGGTCCTAGCACAGATACGCAGTATTTT
CASSGTGPSTDTQYF
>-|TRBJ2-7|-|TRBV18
TGTGCCAGCTCATTGGGGGGCTCCTACGAGCAGTACTTC
CASSLGGSYEQYF
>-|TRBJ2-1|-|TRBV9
TGTGCCAGCAGCGTATCAGGAGGGGGCTCCTACAATGAGCAGTTCTTC
CASSVSGGGSYNEQFF
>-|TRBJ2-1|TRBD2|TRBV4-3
TGCGCCAGCAGCCAAGAGATCCGACTAGCGGGGGTTAATGAGCAGTTCTTC
CASSQEIRLAGVNEQFF
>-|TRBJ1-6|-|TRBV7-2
TGTGCCAGCAGTCGAAGGGAGTCCTATAATTCACCCCTCCACTTT
CASSRRESYNSPLHF
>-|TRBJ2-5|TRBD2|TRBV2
TGTGCCATCACGCCTACTAGCGGGTTCCAAGAGACCCAGTACTTC
CAITPTSGFQETQYF
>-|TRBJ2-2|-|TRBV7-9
TGTGCCAGCAGCGCCCGGGGTCCGAACACCGGGGAGCTGTTTTTT
CASSARGPNTGELFF
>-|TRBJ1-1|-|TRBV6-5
TGTGCCAGCAGTTATGAGTCTTCGAACACTGAAGCTTTCTTT
CASSYESSNTEAFF
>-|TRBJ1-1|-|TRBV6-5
TGTGCCAGCAGTTACAATGGGGGAGATCGCAGCACTGAAGCTTTCTTT
CASSYNGGDRSTEAFF
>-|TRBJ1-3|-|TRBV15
TGTGCCACCAGCAGAGATAAGGGAAGGAACACCATATATTTT
CATSRDKGRNTIYF
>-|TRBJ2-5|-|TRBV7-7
TGTGCCAGCAGCTTCACAGGGTCGGAGACCCAGTACTTC
CASSFTGSETQYF
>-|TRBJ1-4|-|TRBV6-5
TGTGCCAGCAGTTACTCACAGAGAGAAAAACTGTTTTTT
CASSYSQREKLFF
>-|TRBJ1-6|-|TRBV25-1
TGTGCCAGCAGGAAGGGGACGGGCAATTCACCCCTCCACTTT
CASRKGTGNSPLHF
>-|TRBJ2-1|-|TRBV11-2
TGTGCCAGCAGCTTAGTAAGGGGCGGCGAGCAGTTCTTC
CASSLVRGGEQFF
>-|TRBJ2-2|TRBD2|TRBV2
TGTGCCAGCAGCGCAAGAGCGGGGGGAGGGACCGGGGAGCTGTTTTTT
CASSARAGGGTGELFF
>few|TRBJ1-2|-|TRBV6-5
TGTGCCAGCAGCCCCGATGCGGGTAACTATGGCTACACCTTC
CASSPDAGNYGYTF
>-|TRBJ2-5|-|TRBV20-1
TGCAGTGCTGGCAATAGGGAGACCCAGTACTTC
CSAGNRETQYF
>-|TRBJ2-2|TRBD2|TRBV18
TGTGCCAGCTCACCGAGCGGGGGGAACACCGGGGAGCTGTTTTTT
CASSPSGGNTGELFF
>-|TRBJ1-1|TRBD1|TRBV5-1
TGCGCCAGCAGCTTGACGCGGACAGGAAGCACTGAAGCTTTCTTT
CASSLTRTGSTEAFF